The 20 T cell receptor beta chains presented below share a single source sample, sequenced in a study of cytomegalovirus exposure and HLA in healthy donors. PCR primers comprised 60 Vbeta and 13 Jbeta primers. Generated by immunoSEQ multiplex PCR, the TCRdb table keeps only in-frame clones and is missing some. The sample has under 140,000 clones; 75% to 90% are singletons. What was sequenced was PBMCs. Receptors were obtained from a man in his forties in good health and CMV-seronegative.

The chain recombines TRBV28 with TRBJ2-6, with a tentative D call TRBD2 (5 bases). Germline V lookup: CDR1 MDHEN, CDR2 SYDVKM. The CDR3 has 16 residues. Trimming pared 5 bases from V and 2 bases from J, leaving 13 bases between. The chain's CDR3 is CASSPKRSAGANVLTF. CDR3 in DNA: TGTGCCAGCAGTCCCAAGCGGTCGGCTGGGGCCAACGTCCTGACTTTC.

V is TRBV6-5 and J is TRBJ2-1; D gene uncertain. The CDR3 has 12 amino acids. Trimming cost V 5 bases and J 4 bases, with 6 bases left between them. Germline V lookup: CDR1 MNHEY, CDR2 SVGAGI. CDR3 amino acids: CASSDTYNEQFF. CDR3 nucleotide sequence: TGTGCCAGCAGTGACACTTACAATGAGCAGTTCTTC.

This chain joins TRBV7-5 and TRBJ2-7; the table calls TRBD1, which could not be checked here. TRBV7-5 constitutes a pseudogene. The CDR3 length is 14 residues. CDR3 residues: CVRSLGQVVYEQYF. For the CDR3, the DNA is TGTGTCAGAAGTCTCGGACAGGTGGTGTACGAGCAGTACTTC.

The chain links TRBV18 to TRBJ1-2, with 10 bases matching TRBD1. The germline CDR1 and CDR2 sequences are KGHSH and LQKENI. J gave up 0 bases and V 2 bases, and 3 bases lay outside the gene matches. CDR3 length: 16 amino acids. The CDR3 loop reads CASSPATGGTNYGYTF. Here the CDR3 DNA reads TGTGCCAGCTCACCAGCGACAGGGGGCACTAACTATGGCTACACCTTC.

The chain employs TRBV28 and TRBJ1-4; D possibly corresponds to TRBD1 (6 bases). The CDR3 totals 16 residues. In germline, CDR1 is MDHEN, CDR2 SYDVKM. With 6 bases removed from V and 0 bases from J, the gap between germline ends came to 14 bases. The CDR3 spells CASSLTGSATNEKLFF. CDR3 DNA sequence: TGTGCCAGCAGCTTAACAGGGAGTGCAACTAATGAAAAACTGTTTTTT.

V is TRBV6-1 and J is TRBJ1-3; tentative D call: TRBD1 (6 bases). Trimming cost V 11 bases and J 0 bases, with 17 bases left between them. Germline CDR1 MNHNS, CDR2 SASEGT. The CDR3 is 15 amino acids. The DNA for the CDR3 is TGTGCCTCTCTTAGACAGGATTTCTCTGGAAACACCATATATTTT. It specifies CASLRQDFSGNTIYF.

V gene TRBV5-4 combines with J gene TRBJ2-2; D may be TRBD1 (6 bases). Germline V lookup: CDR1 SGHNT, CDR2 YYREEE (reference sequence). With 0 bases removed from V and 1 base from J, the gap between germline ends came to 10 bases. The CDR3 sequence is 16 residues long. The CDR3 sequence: CASSLARGQNTGELFF. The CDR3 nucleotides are TGTGCCAGCAGCTTGGCCAGGGGACAGAACACCGGGGAGCTGTTTTTT. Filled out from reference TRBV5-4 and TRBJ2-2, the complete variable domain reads ETGVTQSPTHLIKTRGQQVTLRCSSQSGHNTVSWYQQALGQGPQFIFQYYREEENGRGNFPPRFSGLQFPNYSSELNVNALELDDSALYLCASSLARGQNTGELFFGEGSRLTVL.

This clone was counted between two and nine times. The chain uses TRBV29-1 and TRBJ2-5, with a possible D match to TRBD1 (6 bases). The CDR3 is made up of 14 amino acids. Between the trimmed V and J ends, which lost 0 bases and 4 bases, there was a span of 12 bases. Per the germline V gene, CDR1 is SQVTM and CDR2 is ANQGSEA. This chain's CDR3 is CSVEDSRGGETQYF. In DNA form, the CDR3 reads TGCAGCGTTGAAGATTCGAGAGGGGGAGAGACCCAGTACTTC.

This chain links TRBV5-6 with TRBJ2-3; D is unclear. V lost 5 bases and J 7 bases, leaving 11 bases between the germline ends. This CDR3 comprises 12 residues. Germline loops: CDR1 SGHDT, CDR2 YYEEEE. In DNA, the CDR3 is TGTGCCAGCAGAACCGGAGCGAATACGCAGTATTTT. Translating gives CASRTGANTQYF.

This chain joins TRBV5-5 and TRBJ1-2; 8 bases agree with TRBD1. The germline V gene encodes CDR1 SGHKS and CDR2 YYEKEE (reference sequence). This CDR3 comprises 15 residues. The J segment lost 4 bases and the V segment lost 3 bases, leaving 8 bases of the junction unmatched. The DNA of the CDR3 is TGTGCCAGCAGCTGGGGTCAGGGGGCACTCTATGGCTACACCTTC. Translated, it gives CASSWGQGALYGYTF.

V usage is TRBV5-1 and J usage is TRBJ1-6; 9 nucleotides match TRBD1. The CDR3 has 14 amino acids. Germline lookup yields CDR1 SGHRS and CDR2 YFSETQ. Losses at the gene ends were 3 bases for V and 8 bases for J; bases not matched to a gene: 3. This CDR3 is CASSWDREDSPLHF. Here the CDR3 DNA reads TGCGCCAGCAGCTGGGACAGGGAGGATTCACCCCTCCACTTT.

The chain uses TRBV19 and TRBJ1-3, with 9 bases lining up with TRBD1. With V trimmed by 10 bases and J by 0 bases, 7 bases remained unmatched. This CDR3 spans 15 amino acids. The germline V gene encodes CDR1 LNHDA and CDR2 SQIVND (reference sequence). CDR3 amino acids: CATRDRDRSGNTIYF. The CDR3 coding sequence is TGTGCCACCCGGGACAGGGACCGCTCTGGAAACACCATATATTTT.

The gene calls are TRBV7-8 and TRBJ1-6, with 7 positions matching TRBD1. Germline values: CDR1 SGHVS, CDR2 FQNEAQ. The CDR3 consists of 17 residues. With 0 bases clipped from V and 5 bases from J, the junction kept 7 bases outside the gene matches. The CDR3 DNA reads TGTGCCAGCAGCTTAGCGCGAAACAGGGGAAATAATTCACCCCTCCACTTT. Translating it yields CASSLARNRGNNSPLHF.

Here the CDR3 DNA reads TGTGCCAGCAGAAGGGGAGGACAGGTTAATCAGCCCCAGCATTTT. This sequence encodes CASRRGGQVNQPQHF. The genes are TRBV28 and TRBJ1-5; 7 nucleotides match TRBD1. The ends lost 6 bases at V and 4 bases at J; junction bases unmatched: 9. The germline V gene has CDR1 MDHEN and CDR2 SYDVKM. The CDR3 is made up of 15 amino acids. Variable domain in full (rest from reference TRBV28 and TRBJ1-5): DVKVTQSSRYLVKRTGEKVFLECVQDMDHENMFWYRQDPGLGLRLIYFSYDVKMKEKGDIPEGYSVSREKKERFSLILESASTNQTSMYLCASRRGGQVNQPQHFGDGTRLSIL.

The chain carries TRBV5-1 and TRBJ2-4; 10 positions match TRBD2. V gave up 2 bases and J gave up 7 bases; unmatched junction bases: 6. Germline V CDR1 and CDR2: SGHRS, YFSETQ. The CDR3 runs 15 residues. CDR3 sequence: CASSLASGGGNIQYF. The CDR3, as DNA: TGCGCCAGCAGCTTAGCTAGCGGGGGAGGTAACATTCAGTACTTC. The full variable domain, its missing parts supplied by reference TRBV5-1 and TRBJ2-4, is KAGVTQTPRYLIKTRGQQVTLSCSPISGHRSVSWYQQTPGQGLQFLFEYFSETQRNKGNFPGRFSGRQFSNSRSEMNVSTLELGDSALYLCASSLASGGGNIQYFGAGTRLSVL.

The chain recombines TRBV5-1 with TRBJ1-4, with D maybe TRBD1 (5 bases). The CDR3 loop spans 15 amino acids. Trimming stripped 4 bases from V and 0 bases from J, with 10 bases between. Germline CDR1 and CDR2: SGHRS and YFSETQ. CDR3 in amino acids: CASSPGGATNEKLFF. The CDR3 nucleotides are TGCGCCAGCAGCCCGGGGGGAGCAACTAATGAAAAACTGTTTTTT. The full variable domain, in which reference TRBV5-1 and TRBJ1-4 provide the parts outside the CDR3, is KAGVTQTPRYLIKTRGQQVTLSCSPISGHRSVSWYQQTPGQGLQFLFEYFSETQRNKGNFPGRFSGRQFSNSRSEMNVSTLELGDSALYLCASSPGGATNEKLFFGSGTQLSVL.

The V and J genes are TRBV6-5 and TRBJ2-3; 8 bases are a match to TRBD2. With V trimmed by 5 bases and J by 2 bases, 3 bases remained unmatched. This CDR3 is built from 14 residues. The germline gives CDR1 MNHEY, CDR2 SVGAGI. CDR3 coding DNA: TGTGCCAGCAGTGCCGGACTAGCCACAGATACGCAGTATTTT. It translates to CASSAGLATDTQYF.

Here the CDR3 reads CATSRDPNRPGELFF. The DNA of the CDR3 is TGTGCCACCAGCAGAGACCCCAACAGGCCCGGGGAGCTGTTTTTT. The chain links TRBV15 to TRBJ2-2; maybe TRBD1 (5 bases). V shed 0 bases and J shed 6 bases, with 11 bases lying between them. Germline CDR1 LNHNV, CDR2 YYDKDF (reference sequence). The CDR3 loop spans 15 amino acids. Together with reference TRBV15 and TRBJ2-2, the CDR3 gives the full variable domain: DAMVIQNPRYQVTQFGKPVTLSCSQTLNHNVMYWYQQKSSQAPKLLFHYYDKDFNNEADTPDNFQSRRPNTSFCFLDIRSPGLGDTAMYLCATSRDPNRPGELFFGEGSRLTVL.

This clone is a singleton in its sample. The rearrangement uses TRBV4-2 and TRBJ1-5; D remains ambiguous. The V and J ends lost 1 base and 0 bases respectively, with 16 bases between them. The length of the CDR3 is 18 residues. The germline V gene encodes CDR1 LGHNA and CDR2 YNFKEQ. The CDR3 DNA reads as TGTGCCAGCAGCCAAGGGGTAGGACTTGCCCTTAGCAATCAGCCCCAGCATTTT. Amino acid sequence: CASSQGVGLALSNQPQHF.

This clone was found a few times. The CDR3 DNA reads TGTGCCAGTAGTTCAACTGCTGGGACAGGGGGGCCTGAAGCTTTCTTT. This codes for CASSSTAGTGGPEAFF. V and J are TRBV19 and TRBJ1-1; 11 bases align to TRBD1. V gave up 5 bases and J gave up 6 bases; unmatched junction bases: 11. CDR1 is LNHDA and CDR2 is SQIVND in the germline V gene (reference sequence). The CDR3 runs 16 residues.